This TCR beta chain was identified in a study of PD-1 blockade in mismatch repair-deficient tumors. Germline CDR1 and CDR2: KGHSH and LQKENI. This CDR3 has 13 residues. In regard to this clone: The junction departs from germline at one end; a sequencing error may be responsible. The sample has other DNA sequences that encode this CDR3 too.

The repertoire was sequenced with immunoSEQ multiplex PCR; TCRdb's copy has only in-frame clones and lacks some. This table holds under 150,000 clones, 86% found once. The sample here was peripheral blood, taken 44 weeks after starting pembrolizumab. The clonotype was recovered from an adult with mismatch repair-deficient cancer. V is TRBV18 and J is TRBJ2-5; D call uncertain. In nucleotides, the CDR3 is TGTGCCAGCTCACCACGGACCAAAGAGACTCAGTACTTC. Its translation: CASSPRTKETQYF.